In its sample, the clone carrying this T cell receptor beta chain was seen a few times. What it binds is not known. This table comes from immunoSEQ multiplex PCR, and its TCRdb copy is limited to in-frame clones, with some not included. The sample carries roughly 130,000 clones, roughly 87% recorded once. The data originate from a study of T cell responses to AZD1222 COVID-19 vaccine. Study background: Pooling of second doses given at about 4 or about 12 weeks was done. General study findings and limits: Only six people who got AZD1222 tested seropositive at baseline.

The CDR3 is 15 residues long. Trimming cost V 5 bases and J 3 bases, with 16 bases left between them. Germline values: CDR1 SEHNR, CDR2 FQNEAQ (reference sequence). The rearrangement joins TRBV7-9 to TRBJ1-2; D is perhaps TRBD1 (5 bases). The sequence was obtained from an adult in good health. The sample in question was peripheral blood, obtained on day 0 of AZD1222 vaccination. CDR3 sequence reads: CASSPTPGGDYGYTF. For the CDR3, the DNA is TGTGCCAGCAGCCCAACTCCCGGGGGTGACTATGGCTACACCTTC.